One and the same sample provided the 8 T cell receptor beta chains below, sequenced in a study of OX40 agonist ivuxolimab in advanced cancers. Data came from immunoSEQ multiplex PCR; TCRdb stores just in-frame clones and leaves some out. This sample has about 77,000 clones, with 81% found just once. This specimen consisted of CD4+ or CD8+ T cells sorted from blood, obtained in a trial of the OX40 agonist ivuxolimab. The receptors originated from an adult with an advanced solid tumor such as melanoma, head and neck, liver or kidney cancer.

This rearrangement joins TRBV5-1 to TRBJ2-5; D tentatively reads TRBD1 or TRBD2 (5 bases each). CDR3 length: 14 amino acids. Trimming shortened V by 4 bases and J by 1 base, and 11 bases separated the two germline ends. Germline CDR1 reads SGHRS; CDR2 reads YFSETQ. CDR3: CASSVGTRQETQYF. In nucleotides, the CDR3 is TGCGCCAGCAGCGTTGGGACGCGCCAAGAGACCCAGTACTTC.

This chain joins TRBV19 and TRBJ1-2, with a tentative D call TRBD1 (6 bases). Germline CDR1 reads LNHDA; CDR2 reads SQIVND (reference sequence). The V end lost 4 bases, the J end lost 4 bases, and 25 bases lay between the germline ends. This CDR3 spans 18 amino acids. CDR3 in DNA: TGTGCCAGTAGTAAGAATACAGGGTTGAGGTCCGCGGCCTATGGCTACACCTTC. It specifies CASSKNTGLRSAAYGYTF.

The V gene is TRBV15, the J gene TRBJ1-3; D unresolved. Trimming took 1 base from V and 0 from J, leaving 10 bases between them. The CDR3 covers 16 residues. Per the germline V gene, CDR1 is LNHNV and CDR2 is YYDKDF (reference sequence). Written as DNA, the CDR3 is TGTGCCACCAGCAGAGTCCAAAAGTCCTCTGGAAACACCATATATTTT. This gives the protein CATSRVQKSSGNTIYF.

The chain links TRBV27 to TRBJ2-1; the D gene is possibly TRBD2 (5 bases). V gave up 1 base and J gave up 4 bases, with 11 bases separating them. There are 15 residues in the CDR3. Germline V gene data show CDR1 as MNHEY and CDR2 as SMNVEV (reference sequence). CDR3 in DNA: TGTGCCAGCAGTTTATGGCGGGCCCCATACAATGAGCAGTTCTTC. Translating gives CASSLWRAPYNEQFF.

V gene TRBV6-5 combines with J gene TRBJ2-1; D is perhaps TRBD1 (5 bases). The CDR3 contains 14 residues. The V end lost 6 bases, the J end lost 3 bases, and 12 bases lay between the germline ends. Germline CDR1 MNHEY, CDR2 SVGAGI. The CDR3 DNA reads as TGTGCCAGCAGCCTTGGCAGGGTCTACAATGAGCAGTTCTTC. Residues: CASSLGRVYNEQFF.

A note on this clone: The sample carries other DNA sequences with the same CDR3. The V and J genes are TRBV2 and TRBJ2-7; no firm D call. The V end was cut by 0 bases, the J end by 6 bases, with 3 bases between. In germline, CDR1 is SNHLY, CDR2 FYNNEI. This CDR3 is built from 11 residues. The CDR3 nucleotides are TGTGCCAGCAGTGAAGCGGGCGAGCAGTACTTC. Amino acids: CASSEAGEQYF.

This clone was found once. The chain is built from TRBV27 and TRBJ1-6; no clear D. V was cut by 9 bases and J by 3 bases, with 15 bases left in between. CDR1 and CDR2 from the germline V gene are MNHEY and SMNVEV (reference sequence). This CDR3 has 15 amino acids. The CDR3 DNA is TGTGCCAGTTGGACGGAGGCGATCTATAATTCACCCCTCCACTTT. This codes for CASWTEAIYNSPLHF.

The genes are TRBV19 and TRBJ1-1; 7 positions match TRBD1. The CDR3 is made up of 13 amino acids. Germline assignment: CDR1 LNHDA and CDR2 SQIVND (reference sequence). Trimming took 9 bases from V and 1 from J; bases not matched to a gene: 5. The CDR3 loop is CASLRQGNTEAFF. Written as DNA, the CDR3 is TGTGCCAGCCTACGACAGGGGAACACTGAAGCTTTCTTT.